Listed here are 27 T cell receptor beta chains from one sample, sequenced in a study of blood T cell repertoires in COVID-19. Libraries were prepared by immunoSEQ multiplex PCR; TCRdb keeps only in-frame clonotypes and omits some of them. The repertoire holds 300,000 or so clones, more than 70% seen once, with 5% to 7.5% in the top ten. Sequences were obtained from peripheral blood. The receptors originated from a man between 18 and 29 years old who had recovered from COVID-19.

The genes are TRBV2 and TRBJ1-2; 9 nucleotides agree with TRBD1. With 5 bases clipped from V and 8 bases from J, the junction kept 12 bases outside the gene matches. Germline V gene lookup returns CDR1 SNHLY and CDR2 FYNNEI. The CDR3 totals 15 residues. CDR3 sequence: CASSPGTGRSEGYTF. For the CDR3, the DNA is TGTGCCAGCAGTCCCGGGACAGGGAGATCGGAAGGCTACACCTTC.

This chain connects TRBV27 to TRBJ1-6, with a possible D match to TRBD1 (5 bases). This CDR3 region has 13 residues. Per germline, CDR1 MNHEY and CDR2 SMNVEV (reference sequence). The V and J ends lost 6 bases and 9 bases respectively, with 12 bases between them. DNA for the CDR3: TGTGCCAGCAGCACAGTGGGGCCTTCACCCCTCCACTTT. It yields the protein CASSTVGPSPLHF.

The V and J genes are TRBV18 and TRBJ2-3, with D tentatively TRBD1 (6 bases). The germline V gene has CDR1 KGHSH and CDR2 LQKENI. V dropped 1 base and J dropped 5 bases, with 19 bases sitting between them. The length of the CDR3 is 17 residues. CDR3 in amino acids: CASSPLIGTRRRDTQYF. The DNA of the CDR3 is TGTGCCAGCTCACCACTTATAGGGACACGCCGTAGAGATACGCAGTATTTT.

The gene calls are TRBV12-3 or TRBV12-4 and TRBJ1-2; D uncertain. Trimming took off 2 bases at V and 2 bases at J, with 6 bases between the two ends. The CDR3 consists of 13 residues. The CDR3 spells CASSLHKNYGYTF. CDR3 nucleotide sequence: TGTGCCAGCAGTTTACACAAAAACTATGGCTACACCTTC.

The genes are TRBV30 and TRBJ2-7, with 8 bases fitting TRBD2. The germline CDR1 and CDR2 sequences are GTSNPN and SVGIG (reference sequence). Germline trimming cut 1 base from V and 1 base from J; bases unmatched to any gene: 6. CDR3 length equals 15 residues. The CDR3 loop is CAWSAWREASYEQYF. DNA for the CDR3: TGTGCCTGGAGTGCCTGGCGGGAGGCTTCCTACGAGCAGTACTTC.

This chain connects TRBV18 to TRBJ2-6; 9 positions match TRBD2. Germline CDR1 is KGHSH and CDR2 is LQKENI. This CDR3 has 18 residues. Germline trimming cut 1 base from V and 2 bases from J; bases unmatched to any gene: 6. The CDR3 DNA reads as TGTGCCAGCTCACCACTCGCTAGCGGGGACACTGGGGCCAACGTCCTGACTTTC. This translates into CASSPLASGDTGANVLTF.

The chain has TRBV5-4 and TRBJ2-2; 7 nucleotides match TRBD1. Germline CDR1 is SGHNT and CDR2 is YYREEE (reference sequence). The V gene end was trimmed by 4 bases and the J gene end by 5 bases; junction bases not matched to a gene: 11. The CDR3 is 16 residues long. The CDR3 nucleotides read TGTGCCAGCAGCCCGGCTGGGACAGCCAGAACCGGGGAGCTGTTTTTT. Translating it yields CASSPAGTARTGELFF.

The V call is TRBV5-4, the J call TRBJ1-2; D uncertain. Germline V gene data show CDR1 as SGHNT and CDR2 as YYREEE (reference sequence). The CDR3 has 15 residues. V was clipped by 3 bases and J by 0 bases, with 12 bases between them. The CDR3 DNA follows: TGTGCCAGCAGCTCTGAGGGTACTACTAACTATGGCTACACCTTC. It translates to CASSSEGTTNYGYTF.

The chain employs TRBV12-3 or TRBV12-4 and TRBJ1-1, with D perhaps matching TRBD1 (6 bases). The CDR3 has 13 residues. The germline V and J ends were trimmed by 4 bases and 6 bases, with 12 bases remaining between them. CDR3 region: CASSSYTGSEAFF. The DNA of the CDR3 is TGTGCCAGCAGTTCCTACACAGGGTCTGAAGCTTTCTTT.

The chain employs TRBV4-1 and TRBJ1-2; no firm D call. The ends were cut back, 1 base at V and 3 bases at J, with 12 bases in the middle. The CDR3 totals 15 residues. Germline CDR1 reads MGHRA; CDR2 reads YSYEKL. CDR3 amino acids: CASSQVEATYYGYTF. The CDR3 nucleotides read TGCGCCAGCAGCCAAGTCGAAGCGACTTACTATGGCTACACCTTC.

The V call is TRBV7-3, the J call TRBJ2-2; no clear D gene. CDR3 size: 12 residues. V lost 6 bases, J lost 5 bases, and 7 bases lay in between. The germline gives CDR1 SGHTA, CDR2 FQGTGA. The CDR3: CASSFPTGELFF. In nucleotides, the CDR3 is TGTGCCAGCAGTTTCCCTACCGGGGAGCTGTTTTTT.

V and J are TRBV19 and TRBJ1-6; a weak D match, TRBD1 (5 bases). The CDR3 length is 17 residues. Germline V lookup: CDR1 LNHDA, CDR2 SQIVND (reference sequence). V gave up 7 bases and J gave up 0 bases, with 16 bases separating them. The CDR3 sequence: CASTNTRQGSYNSPLHF. For the CDR3, the DNA is TGTGCCAGTACCAATACACGGCAGGGCTCCTATAATTCACCCCTCCACTTT.

The genes are TRBV3-1 (or the pseudogene TRBV3-2) and TRBJ1-3, with D possibly TRBD1 on 6 matching bases. The germline V gene has CDR1 LGHDT and CDR2 YNNKEL (reference sequence). Trimming took 0 bases from V and 4 from J, leaving 25 bases between them. The CDR3 extends over 20 amino acids. This CDR3 is CASSQERGPKDSATGNTIYF. As DNA, the CDR3 is TGTGCCAGCAGCCAAGAGAGGGGACCTAAGGACAGCGCGACAGGAAACACCATATATTTT.

This clone was observed once. The chain links TRBV25-1 to TRBJ2-6, with D maybe TRBD1 (5 bases). V gave up 1 base and J gave up 0 bases, with 7 bases separating them. The CDR3 extends over 16 amino acids. The germline V gene has CDR1 MGHDK and CDR2 SYGVNS. This CDR3 is CASSEFRVSGANVLTF. The CDR3 DNA sequence: TGTGCCAGCAGTGAATTCAGGGTCTCTGGGGCCAACGTCCTGACTTTC.

The V and J genes are TRBV10-3 and TRBJ1-1; 7 nucleotides agree with TRBD1. The V gene end was trimmed by 5 bases and the J gene end by 4 bases; junction bases not matched to a gene: 7. The CDR3 loop spans 14 amino acids. Germline lookup yields CDR1 ENHRY and CDR2 SYGVKD. CDR3 bases: TGTGCCATCAGTCAGGACCCAGGGGGCACTGAAGCTTTCTTT. Translated, it gives CAISQDPGGTEAFF.

The gene calls are TRBV28 and TRBJ1-1; 12 bases are shared with TRBD1. This CDR3 region has 16 residues. Germline V gives CDR1 MDHEN, CDR2 SYDVKM. J was trimmed by 3 bases and V by 4 bases; bases with no gene match: 6. CDR3 loop: CASSYGTGGWDTEAFF. The CDR3 nucleotides read TGTGCCAGCAGTTACGGGACAGGGGGCTGGGACACTGAAGCTTTCTTT.

The rearrangement uses TRBV6-5 and TRBJ2-1; D possibly corresponds to TRBD2 (6 bases). The CDR3 covers 14 residues. V was shortened by 6 bases and J by 3 bases, with 12 bases between the two germline ends. Germline V lookup: CDR1 MNHEY, CDR2 SVGAGI. The CDR3 DNA follows: TGTGCCAGCAGCAAAGGCGGGGTCTACAATGAGCAGTTCTTC. Protein: CASSKGGVYNEQFF.

The chain uses TRBV25-1 and TRBJ2-1; D is perhaps TRBD2 (5 bases). CDR1 and CDR2 from the germline V gene are MGHDK and SYGVNS. The CDR3 is 16 amino acids. Trimming removed 5 bases from V and 0 bases from J, with 14 bases in between. The CDR3 loop reads CASSPSEAASYNEQFF. CDR3 DNA sequence: TGTGCCAGCAGTCCCAGTGAAGCGGCCTCCTACAATGAGCAGTTCTTC.

The chain joins TRBV6-4 to TRBJ1-2; the D is unclear. CDR1 and CDR2 (germline): MRHNA, SNTAGT. The V gene lost 2 bases and the J gene lost 11 bases, with 12 bases spanning the gap. The CDR3 is 12 amino acids. CDR3 loop: CASSDRWSRYTF. The CDR3 nucleotides read TGTGCCAGCAGTGACCGCTGGAGTCGATACACCTTC.

In this sample, this clone turned up a few times. The chain is built from TRBV7-3 and TRBJ2-1; tentative D call: TRBD2 (6 bases). The length of the CDR3 is 16 residues. Per the germline V gene, CDR1 is SGHTA and CDR2 is FQGTGA. V was shortened by 2 bases and J by 0 bases, with 11 bases between the two germline ends. In DNA, the CDR3 is TGTGCCAGCAGCTTATCAGCGGGTACCTCCTACAATGAGCAGTTCTTC. This encodes CASSLSAGTSYNEQFF.

In this sample, this clone turned up a few times. The CDR3 sequence is CASSLGAVGYTF. CDR3 nucleotides: TGTGCCAGCAGCTTAGGGGCGGTTGGCTACACCTTC. The chain couples TRBV5-4 to TRBJ1-2; weak D call: TRBD1 (5 bases). The CDR3 is 12 amino acids. Between the trimmed V and J ends, which lost 2 bases and 7 bases, there was a span of 9 bases. CDR1 and CDR2 from the germline V gene are SGHNT and YYREEE (reference sequence).

The chain joins TRBV10-1 to TRBJ2-3; D is unclear. Germline V gene lookup returns CDR1 WNHNN and CDR2 SYGVQD (reference sequence). The CDR3 covers 15 residues. Between the trimmed V and J ends, which lost 5 bases and 2 bases, there was a span of 14 bases. The CDR3 is CASSPTRGATDTQYF. In DNA, the CDR3 is TGCGCCAGCAGTCCCACCCGCGGAGCCACAGATACGCAGTATTTT.

This chain links TRBV19 with TRBJ1-4; TRBD1 matches 7 bases. Germline assignment: CDR1 LNHDA and CDR2 SQIVND (reference sequence). This CDR3 is built from 14 residues. Trimming at V came to 5 bases and at J to 5 bases, leaving 5 bases not matched to a gene. The CDR3 sequence is CASSRDSQNEKLFF. The CDR3 nucleotides are TGTGCCAGTAGTCGGGACAGTCAGAATGAAAAACTGTTTTTT.

The chain employs TRBV2 and TRBJ2-1; 7 bases line up with TRBD1. The length of the CDR3 is 16 residues. The germline V gene has CDR1 SNHLY and CDR2 FYNNEI. Trimming removed 8 bases from V and 0 bases from J; junction bases left unmatched: 10. The CDR3 sequence: CASGTGEKSSYNEQFF. For the CDR3, the DNA is TGTGCCAGCGGCACAGGGGAGAAAAGCTCCTACAATGAGCAGTTCTTC.

This clone has only a few counts. The V and J genes are TRBV15 and TRBJ2-2, with 8 bases lining up with TRBD1. The CDR3 length is 15 residues. CDR1 is LNHNV, CDR2 YYDKDF, per germline (reference sequence). The V gene end was trimmed by 4 bases and the J gene end by 1 base; junction bases not matched to a gene: 2. The CDR3 loop is CATSMDRVNTGELFF. DNA for the CDR3: TGTGCCACCAGCATGGACAGGGTGAACACCGGGGAGCTGTTTTTT.

This clone showed up just once. This chain links TRBV2 with TRBJ2-2, with no clear D. Germline V gene lookup returns CDR1 SNHLY and CDR2 FYNNEI. V was clipped by 1 base and J by 5 bases, with 5 bases between them. The CDR3 contains 13 residues. The CDR3 DNA is TGTGCCAGCAGTGAAGAACAAACCGGGGAGCTGTTTTTT. It translates to CASSEEQTGELFF.

This clone has only a few counts. V gene TRBV29-1 combines with J gene TRBJ1-4; TRBD1 matches at 9 bases. There are 13 residues in the CDR3. CDR1 is SQVTM and CDR2 is ANQGSEA in the germline V gene. J gave up 7 bases and V 6 bases, and 6 bases lay outside the gene matches. In DNA form, the CDR3 reads TGCAGCGTAAAGACAGGGGGACGTGAAAAACTGTTTTTT. Translation gives CSVKTGGREKLFF.